The clone carrying this T cell receptor beta chain appeared a few times. Antigen unknown. The sample originates from a study of response to subunit inactivated influenza vaccine. General study results and limits: After each seasonal influenza vaccination, few new T cells are recruited, the authors suggested.

Using its own MiXCR run on the RT-PCR reads, TCRdb lists one record per CDR3 protein. Found here are approximately 730,000 distinct CDR3 sequences, approximately 13% of them singletons; the top ten hold 5.5% to 7%. This CDR3 is built from 14 residues. V dropped 6 bases and J dropped 3; count of bases not matched to a gene: 4. The germline V gene encodes CDR1 SGDLS and CDR2 YYNGEE. The sequences come from PBMCs from blood, collected around 14 days before vaccination. The J gene is TRBJ2-1, the V gene TRBV9, with TRBD2 identical over 9 bases. This receptor was taken from a man between 50 and 59 years old who received an inactivated influenza vaccine. The CDR3 loop reads CASTSSGDYNEQFF. The CDR3 bases are TGTGCCAGCACGTCTAGCGGGGACTACAATGAGCAGTTCTTC.